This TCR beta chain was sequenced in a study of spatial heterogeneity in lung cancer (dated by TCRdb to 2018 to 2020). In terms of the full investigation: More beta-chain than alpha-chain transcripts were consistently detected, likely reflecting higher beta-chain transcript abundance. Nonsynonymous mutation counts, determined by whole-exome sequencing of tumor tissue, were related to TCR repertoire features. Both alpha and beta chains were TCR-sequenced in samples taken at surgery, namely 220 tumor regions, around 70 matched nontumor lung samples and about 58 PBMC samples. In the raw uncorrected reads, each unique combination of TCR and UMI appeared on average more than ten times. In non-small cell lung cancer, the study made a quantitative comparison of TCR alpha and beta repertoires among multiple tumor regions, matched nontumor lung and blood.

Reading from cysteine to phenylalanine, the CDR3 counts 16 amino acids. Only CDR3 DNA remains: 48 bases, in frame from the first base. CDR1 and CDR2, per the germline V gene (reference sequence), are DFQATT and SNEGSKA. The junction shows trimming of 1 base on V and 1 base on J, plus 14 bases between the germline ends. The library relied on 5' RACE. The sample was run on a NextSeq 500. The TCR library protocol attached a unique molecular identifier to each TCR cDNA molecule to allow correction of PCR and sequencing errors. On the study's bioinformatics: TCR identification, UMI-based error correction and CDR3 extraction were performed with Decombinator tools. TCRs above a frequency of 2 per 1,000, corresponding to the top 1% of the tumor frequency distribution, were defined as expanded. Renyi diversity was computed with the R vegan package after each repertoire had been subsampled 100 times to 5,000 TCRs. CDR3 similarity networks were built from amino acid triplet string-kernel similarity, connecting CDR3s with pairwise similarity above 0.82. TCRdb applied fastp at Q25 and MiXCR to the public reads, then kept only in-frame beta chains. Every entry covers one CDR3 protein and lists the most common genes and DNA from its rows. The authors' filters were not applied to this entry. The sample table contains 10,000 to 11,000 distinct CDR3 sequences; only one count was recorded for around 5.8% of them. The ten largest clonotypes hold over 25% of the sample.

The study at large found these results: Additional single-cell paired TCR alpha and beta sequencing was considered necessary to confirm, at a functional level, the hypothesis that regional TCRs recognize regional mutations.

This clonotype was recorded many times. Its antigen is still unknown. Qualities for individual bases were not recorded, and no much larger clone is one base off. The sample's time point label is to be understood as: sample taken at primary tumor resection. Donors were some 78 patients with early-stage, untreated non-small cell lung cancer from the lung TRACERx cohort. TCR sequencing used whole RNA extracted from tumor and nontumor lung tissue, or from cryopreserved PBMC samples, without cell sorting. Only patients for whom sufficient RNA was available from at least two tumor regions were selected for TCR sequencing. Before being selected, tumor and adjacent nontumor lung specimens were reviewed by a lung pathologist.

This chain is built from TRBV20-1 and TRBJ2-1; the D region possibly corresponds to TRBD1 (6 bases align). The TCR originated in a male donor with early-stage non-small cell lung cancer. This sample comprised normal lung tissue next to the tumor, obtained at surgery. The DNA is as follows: TGCAGTGCTAGAGTCCCGCCGACAGGATCCTACAATGAGCAGTTCTTC. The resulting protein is CSARVPPTGSYNEQFF.